The T cell receptor beta chain described here comes from a study of OX40 agonist ivuxolimab in advanced cancers. Overall study: Participants, 82.7% male, averaged about 56 years of age, ranging from roughly 20 to 80. General observations from the study: On average, a greater number of expanded clones characterised CD8+ T cells relative to CD4+. The CD4+ and CD8+ T cells in the blood had expanded clonally by week 6 at 0.1 to 3.0 mg/kg.

V was pared by 0 bases and J by 1 base, with 8 bases between. Germline CDR1 MNHEY, CDR2 SMNVEV (reference sequence). CDR3 length: 15 amino acids. The assay was immunoSEQ multiplex PCR, and TCRdb's table has in-frame clones only and misses some. The data show 50,000 to 65,000 clones, around 92% seen once. A word on this clone: Its target is not known.

The gene calls are TRBV27 and TRBJ2-3; D not resolved. This clonotype originated in an adult with an advanced solid tumor such as melanoma, head and neck, liver or kidney cancer. Here the sequenced sample was CD4+ or CD8+ T cells sorted from blood, taken in a trial of the OX40 agonist ivuxolimab. Here the CDR3 reads CASSLSVTGTDTQYF. The CDR3 nucleotides read TGTGCCAGCAGTTTATCGGTTACAGGCACAGATACGCAGTATTTT.